Following are 23 T cell receptor beta chains from one sample sequenced in a study of blood T cell repertoires in COVID-19. Here immunoSEQ multiplex PCR was the method, and the copy in TCRdb shows in-frame clones only, minus some. The data contain more than 100,000 clones, around 80% of them seen just once; the ten biggest clones take up 2.4%. Input material: PBMCs or T cells enriched from blood (not recorded which). Receptor source: a man aged 35-49 years with acute COVID-19.

The chain joins TRBV19 to TRBJ1-1; 7 bases agree with TRBD1. CDR3 length equals 15 residues. With 3 bases clipped from V and 6 bases from J, the junction kept 10 bases outside the gene matches. Germline CDR1 and CDR2: LNHDA and SQIVND (reference sequence). The CDR3 here is CASSIHTGEYAEAFF. The DNA of the CDR3 is TGTGCCAGTAGTATCCATACAGGGGAGTACGCTGAAGCTTTCTTT.

V usage is TRBV28 and J usage is TRBJ2-5; no clear D gene. The CDR3 contains 13 residues. CDR1 and CDR2 from the germline V gene are MDHEN and SYDVKM. V lost 8 bases and J 1 base, leaving 11 bases between the germline ends. This CDR3 is CASHTATQETQYF. Written as DNA, the CDR3 is TGTGCCAGCCACACAGCAACCCAAGAGACCCAGTACTTC.

This chain connects TRBV28 to TRBJ2-7; D is possibly TRBD2 (5 bases). This CDR3 region has 13 residues. V lost 7 bases and J 1 base, leaving 11 bases between the germline ends. Per germline, CDR1 MDHEN and CDR2 SYDVKM. The CDR3 is CASTDSGSYEQYF. CDR3 coding DNA: TGTGCCAGCACGGACTCCGGGTCCTACGAGCAGTACTTC.

The chain is built from TRBV7-3 and TRBJ2-3, with 8 bases fitting TRBD1. The CDR3 runs 14 residues. Germline V CDR1 and CDR2: SGHTA, FQGTGA. Losses at the gene ends were 5 bases for V and 3 bases for J; bases not matched to a gene: 4. Here the CDR3 DNA reads TGTGCCAGCAGCACAGGACAGGGAACAGATACGCAGTATTTT. This codes for CASSTGQGTDTQYF.

The V gene is TRBV18, the J gene TRBJ2-7, with TRBD1 as a possible D gene (5 bases). V was cut by 3 bases and J by 1 base, with 13 bases left in between. The CDR3 runs 15 residues. Looked up from germline, CDR1 is KGHSH and CDR2 is LQKENI. The CDR3 sequence: CASSPAGQGSYEQYF. The CDR3 region has the DNA TGTGCCAGCTCACCCGCCGGCCAGGGTTCCTACGAGCAGTACTTC.

The chain joins TRBV30 to TRBJ2-7; D not certain. V shed 3 bases and J shed 9 bases, with 12 bases lying between them. The CDR3 consists of 11 residues. Germline CDR1 is GTSNPN and CDR2 is SVGIG (reference sequence). The chain's CDR3 is CAWSIAAAQYF. In DNA form, the CDR3 reads TGTGCCTGGAGCATTGCGGCAGCGCAGTACTTC.

The genes are TRBV19 and TRBJ2-5; D gene ambiguous. The germline CDR1 and CDR2 sequences are LNHDA and SQIVND (reference sequence). The length of the CDR3 is 14 residues. The V and J ends lost 5 bases and 5 bases respectively, with 15 bases between them. In nucleotides, the CDR3 is TGTGCCAGTAGTGAGTCTCGCCTCAGGGAGACCCAGTACTTC. It yields the protein CASSESRLRETQYF.

This clone came up a few times. V is TRBV10-3 and J is TRBJ1-6, with D unresolved. This CDR3 is built from 13 residues. Trimming removed 3 bases at V and 8 bases at J, with 8 bases between. Germline V gene sequence: CDR1 ENHRY, CDR2 SYGVKD. CDR3 nucleotides: TGTGCCATCAGTGAATCTCCCGATTCACCCCTCCACTTT. As protein: CAISESPDSPLHF.

This chain joins TRBV12-3 or TRBV12-4 and TRBJ2-7; TRBD1 is a possible D gene (6 bases). This CDR3 has 13 amino acids. The V end was cut by 1 base, the J end by 5 bases, with 9 bases between. CDR3 protein: CASSLGTDDEQYF. The CDR3 nucleotides read TGTGCCAGCAGTTTAGGGACAGATGACGAGCAGTACTTC.

CDR3 sequence (DNA): TGCAGCGTTTCATCAGGACTAGGTCAGCCCCAGCATTTT. Translation gives CSVSSGLGQPQHF. The chain carries TRBV29-1 and TRBJ1-5, with D uncertain. V was pared by 5 bases and J by 6 bases, with 14 bases between. Germline lookup yields CDR1 SQVTM and CDR2 ANQGSEA. The CDR3 totals 13 residues. Full variable domain (rest looked up from reference TRBV29-1 and TRBJ1-5): SAVISQKPSRDICQRGTSLTIQCQVDSQVTMMFWYRQQPGQSLTLIATANQGSEATYESGFVIDKFPISRPNLTFSTLTVSNMSPEDSSIYLCSVSSGLGQPQHFGDGTRLSIL.

The J gene is TRBJ2-5, the V gene TRBV5-1; the D gene is possibly TRBD1 (5 bases). The V gene lost 1 base and the J gene lost 3 bases, with 10 bases spanning the gap. CDR3 size: 14 residues. The germline gives CDR1 SGHRS, CDR2 YFSETQ. As DNA, the CDR3 is TGCGCCAGCAGCTTGAGGGTAGGGGAAGAGACCCAGTACTTC. Encoded protein: CASSLRVGEETQYF.

V usage is TRBV7-9 and J usage is TRBJ2-1; D gene uncertain. Trimming left V 2 bases short and J 10 bases short, with 9 bases between. From germline, CDR1 is SEHNR and CDR2 FQNEAQ (reference sequence). The CDR3 runs to 12 residues. CDR3 residues: CASSLKPYEQFF. For the CDR3, the DNA is TGTGCCAGCAGCTTAAAGCCCTACGAGCAGTTCTTC.

Only one count was recorded for this clone. The chain couples TRBV19 to TRBJ2-1; 7 bases align to TRBD1. The V segment lost 4 bases and the J segment 6 bases; nucleotides outside the gene matches: 18. Germline-derived CDR1 and CDR2 are LNHDA and SQIVND (reference sequence). The CDR3 has 18 amino acids. DNA for the CDR3: TGTGCCAGTAGTAGCCCCCCCAACAGGGGAAGTAAGGGCAATGAGCAGTTCTTC. Translating gives CASSSPPNRGSKGNEQFF.

The chain joins TRBV19 to TRBJ2-3, with a weak D call TRBD2 (5 bases). The germline V and J ends were trimmed by 5 bases and 5 bases, with 5 bases remaining between them. Germline assignment: CDR1 LNHDA and CDR2 SQIVND (reference sequence). The CDR3 runs to 11 residues. CDR3 sequence (DNA): TGTGCCAGTAGTGCGGGAGATACGCAGTATTTT. Protein product: CASSAGDTQYF.

This clone was seen once. The chain couples TRBV10-3 to TRBJ2-7; 7 bases are a match to TRBD1. The V segment lost 4 bases and the J segment 2 bases; nucleotides outside the gene matches: 5. The CDR3 totals 14 residues. Germline-derived CDR1 and CDR2 are ENHRY and SYGVKD. CDR3 in DNA: TGTGCCATCAGTGTCACGACAGGGACCTACGAGCAGTACTTC. This codes for CAISVTTGTYEQYF.

This clone was found once. The rearrangement links TRBV4-1 to TRBJ1-5, with D possibly TRBD1 on 5 matching bases. This CDR3 spans 14 amino acids. Between the trimmed V and J ends, which lost 6 bases and 5 bases, there was a span of 14 bases. Looked up from germline, CDR1 is MGHRA and CDR2 is YSYEKL. CDR3 protein: CASRPTAVDQPQHF. As DNA, the CDR3 is TGCGCCAGCAGGCCGACAGCTGTTGATCAGCCCCAGCATTTT.

The rearrangement uses TRBV5-6 and TRBJ2-1; 11 bases agree with TRBD1. The trim removed 4 bases at V and 3 bases at J, leaving 6 bases unmatched. The CDR3 is 16 residues long. Germline values: CDR1 SGHDT, CDR2 YYEEEE. The CDR3 DNA reads as TGTGCCAGCAGCCCGGTAGGGACAGGGGGCTACAATGAGCAGTTCTTC. Encoded protein: CASSPVGTGGYNEQFF. The entire variable domain, with the rest obtained from reference TRBV5-6 and TRBJ2-1, is as follows: DAGVTQSPTHLIKTRGQQVTLRCSPKSGHDTVSWYQQALGQGPQFIFQYYEEEERQRGNFPDRFSGHQFPNYSSELNVNALLLGDSALYLCASSPVGTGGYNEQFFGPGTRLTVL.

The V gene is TRBV6-1, the J gene TRBJ1-1; D is ambiguous. Trimming left V 2 bases short and J 1 base short, with 11 bases between. The germline CDR1 and CDR2 sequences are MNHNS and SASEGT. CDR3 length equals 15 residues. In DNA, the CDR3 is TGTGCCAGCAGTGAATCTCCCGGAGCGAACACTGAAGCTTTCTTT. Translating it yields CASSESPGANTEAFF.

The V call is TRBV7-8, the J call TRBJ1-2; 9 positions agree with TRBD1. The CDR3 extends over 15 amino acids. Germline CDR1 SGHVS, CDR2 FQNEAQ. V gave up 3 bases and J gave up 4 bases; unmatched junction bases: 6. The chain's CDR3 is CASSFRDRVPYGYTF. DNA for the CDR3: TGTGCCAGCAGCTTCCGGGACAGGGTCCCCTATGGCTACACCTTC.

The gene calls are TRBV29-1 and TRBJ1-1; a possible D gene is TRBD1 (6 bases). The germline V gene encodes CDR1 SQVTM and CDR2 ANQGSEA. Trimming removed 7 bases at V and 6 bases at J, with 12 bases between. There are 11 residues in the CDR3. The CDR3 here is CSAYRVPEAFF. In DNA, the CDR3 is TGCAGCGCCTACAGGGTCCCTGAAGCTTTCTTT.

The genes are TRBV19 and TRBJ2-3, with a tentative D call TRBD1 (5 bases). Trimming stripped 3 bases from V and 6 bases from J, with 13 bases between. The germline CDR1 and CDR2 sequences are LNHDA and SQIVND (reference sequence). This CDR3 contains 14 residues. CDR3 region: CASSIPQGWDTQYF. In nucleotides, the CDR3 is TGTGCCAGTAGTATCCCCCAGGGATGGGATACGCAGTATTTT.

The rearrangement uses TRBV5-1 and TRBJ1-4, with a possible D match to TRBD1 (6 bases). Trimming pared 3 bases from V and 4 bases from J, leaving 13 bases between. CDR1 and CDR2 (germline): SGHRS, YFSETQ. The CDR3 is 15 amino acids. Here the CDR3 reads CASSSGQPINEKLFF. CDR3 sequence (DNA): TGCGCCAGCAGCTCCGGACAGCCGATTAATGAAAAACTGTTTTTT.

This chain links TRBV3-1 (or the pseudogene TRBV3-2) with TRBJ1-2; D call uncertain. The germline V gene has CDR1 LGHDT and CDR2 YNNKEL (reference sequence). The CDR3 extends over 14 amino acids. Trimming took off 0 bases at V and 8 bases at J, with 13 bases between the two ends. The CDR3 loop is CASSQDPQARGYTF. The CDR3 DNA reads TGTGCCAGCAGCCAAGATCCCCAGGCTCGGGGCTACACCTTC.